A selection of T cell receptor beta chains follows, all from one sample in a study of T-cell reconstitution after alpha-beta-depleted transplantation in children. MiXCR, applied by TCRdb to the PCR reads, yields one record per CDR3 protein. The sample lists about 240,000 distinct CDR3 sequences; around 12% were seen once. The material was PBMCs from the stem cell graft donor, obtained from the stem cell graft. Receptor source: a human donor who donated a stem cell graft to a child with acute lymphoblastic leukemia. CDR3s include the opening cysteine and the closing phenylalanine or tryptophan. Fields, in order: clone size, J gene, V gene, D gene, CDR3 DNA, CDR3 protein. A D gene is named only where the DNA matches it firmly. The size of a clone is reported for some rows only, either as once, few or many, or as a class for expanded clones.

clone_size: few; j_call: TRBJ2-1; v_call: TRBV30; d_call: TRBD2; cdr3_nt: TGTGCCTGGAACCCATTGGGCGGGAGGGCCTTTGAGCAGTTCTTC; cdr3_aa: CAWNPLGGRAFEQFF
clone_size: few; j_call: TRBJ1-2; v_call: TRBV6-1; d_call: TRBD1; cdr3_nt: TGTGCCATAAGCGGGTGGAGGGACAGAGAAAACTATGGCTACACCTTC; cdr3_aa: CAISGWRDRENYGYTF
clone_size: many; j_call: TRBJ1-6; v_call: TRBV21-1; d_call: -; cdr3_nt: TGTGCCAGCAGCAAACATGGGTCCCACTTT; cdr3_aa: CASSKHGSHF
clone_size: many; j_call: TRBJ2-5; v_call: TRBV9; d_call: -; cdr3_nt: TGTGCCAGCAGCCATGCCTCGTCCCAAGAGACCCAGTACTTC; cdr3_aa: CASSHASSQETQYF
clone_size: many; j_call: TRBJ2-1; v_call: TRBV5-6; d_call: -; cdr3_nt: TGTGCCAGCAGCCTGGACTACACCAATGAGCAGTTCTTC; cdr3_aa: CASSLDYTNEQFF
clone_size: many; j_call: TRBJ1-1; v_call: TRBV10-3; d_call: -; cdr3_nt: TGTGCCATCAGTGCGCTATCGGGGACGGGGAACACTGAAGCTTTCTTT; cdr3_aa: CAISALSGTGNTEAFF
clone_size: many; j_call: TRBJ2-2; v_call: TRBV29-1; d_call: -; cdr3_nt: TGCAGCGTTGGTATCGGTAGAGATGGAACCGGGGAGCTGTTTTTT; cdr3_aa: CSVGIGRDGTGELFF
clone_size: few; j_call: TRBJ2-1; v_call: TRBV3-1; d_call: -; cdr3_nt: TGTGCCTCCTGCCAAGATCACGGAGGGTATCGCAATGAGCAGTTCTTC; cdr3_aa: CASCQDHGGYRNEQFF
clone_size: many; j_call: TRBJ2-3; v_call: TRBV27; d_call: -; cdr3_nt: TGTGCCAGCAGTGACGGAGGGACGCAGTATTTT; cdr3_aa: CASSDGGTQYF
clone_size: many; j_call: TRBJ2-1; v_call: TRBV29-1; d_call: TRBD2; cdr3_nt: TGCAGCGTGCTTGGACTAGCGGACTACTCTTCCTACAATGAGCAGTTCTTC; cdr3_aa: CSVLGLADYSSYNEQFF
clone_size: many; j_call: TRBJ2-5; v_call: TRBV20-1; d_call: -; cdr3_nt: TGCAGTGCTAGAGAGGGCAGCCAAGAGACCCAGTACTTC; cdr3_aa: CSAREGSQETQYF
clone_size: -; j_call: TRBJ1-5; v_call: TRBV18; d_call: TRBD1; cdr3_nt: TGTGCCAGCTCACCGTCCATACGAGGGGGCGAAAATCAGCCCCAGCATTTT; cdr3_aa: CASSPSIRGGENQPQHF
clone_size: many; j_call: TRBJ2-1; v_call: TRBV9; d_call: TRBD2; cdr3_nt: TGTGCCAGCAGCGGGGGGACTAGCGGGAGTATTGAGCAGTTCTTC; cdr3_aa: CASSGGTSGSIEQFF
clone_size: few; j_call: TRBJ2-3; v_call: TRBV30; d_call: -; cdr3_nt: TGTGCCTGGAGCCATCTGGGCGAGACCTACACAGATACGCAGTATTTT; cdr3_aa: CAWSHLGETYTDTQYF
clone_size: many; j_call: TRBJ2-1; v_call: TRBV13; d_call: -; cdr3_nt: TGTGCCAGCAGCTCGTGGGGGGCCCCCTACAATGAGCAGTTCTTC; cdr3_aa: CASSSWGAPYNEQFF
clone_size: many; j_call: TRBJ1-2; v_call: TRBV20-1; d_call: -; cdr3_nt: TGCAGTGCTAGAGTGTCGCTAGAGGGATATGGCTACACCTTC; cdr3_aa: CSARVSLEGYGYTF
clone_size: many; j_call: TRBJ2-1; v_call: TRBV7-8; d_call: TRBD2; cdr3_nt: TGTGCCAGCAGCTTATCGGGGGGGGCAGCGGGCTACAATGAGCAGTTCTTC; cdr3_aa: CASSLSGGAAGYNEQFF
clone_size: many; j_call: TRBJ2-1; v_call: TRBV5-5; d_call: TRBD1; cdr3_nt: TGTGCCAGCAGCTTTGACAGGGCAAGCTCCTACAATGAGCAGTTCTTC; cdr3_aa: CASSFDRASSYNEQFF
clone_size: many; j_call: TRBJ1-2; v_call: TRBV12-3/TRBV12-4; d_call: TRBD1; cdr3_nt: TGTGCCAGCAGCCTCGACAGGGCGGGCTACACCTTC; cdr3_aa: CASSLDRAGYTF
clone_size: many; j_call: TRBJ2-5; v_call: TRBV6-5; d_call: TRBD1; cdr3_nt: TGTGCCAGCAGTCCCGGGACAGGGTACCAAGAGACCCAGTACTTC; cdr3_aa: CASSPGTGYQETQYF
clone_size: few; j_call: TRBJ1-5; v_call: TRBV4-2; d_call: -; cdr3_nt: TGTGCCAGCAGCCAAGGGATAAACGGAGGCTCTGGACAGCCCCAGCATTTT; cdr3_aa: CASSQGINGGSGQPQHF
clone_size: many; j_call: TRBJ2-3; v_call: TRBV4-3; d_call: -; cdr3_nt: TGCGCCAGCAGCCAAGATAGGGGGATAGATACGCAGTATTTT; cdr3_aa: CASSQDRGIDTQYF
clone_size: many; j_call: TRBJ2-3; v_call: TRBV29-1; d_call: TRBD1; cdr3_nt: TGCAGCGTCGCCGGGACAGGGAGGACAGATACGCAGTATTTT; cdr3_aa: CSVAGTGRTDTQYF
clone_size: -; j_call: TRBJ2-1; v_call: TRBV7-8; d_call: -; cdr3_nt: TGTGCCAGCAGCTTAGCGGACCATGAGCAGTTCTTC; cdr3_aa: CASSLADHEQFF
clone_size: many; j_call: TRBJ2-2; v_call: TRBV6-1; d_call: TRBD2; cdr3_nt: TGTGCCAGCAGGGGGACTAGCGGGAGGGCCGGGGAGCTGTTTTTT; cdr3_aa: CASRGTSGRAGELFF
clone_size: many; j_call: TRBJ2-1; v_call: TRBV7-9; d_call: -; cdr3_nt: TGTGCCAGCAGCTTCCCACTGGGGAGGAATGAGCAGTTCTTC; cdr3_aa: CASSFPLGRNEQFF